Presented here are 29 T cell receptor beta chains from one specimen sequenced in a study of blood T cell repertoires in COVID-19. Clones were read by immunoSEQ multiplex PCR, and TCRdb kept only the in-frame ones, dropping some. Of about 180,000 clones in the sample, about 88% are singletons; the top ten hold roughly 2.8%. The specimen sequenced was peripheral blood. These receptors were obtained from a woman in her 30s with active or convalescent COVID-19.

The chain uses TRBV29-1 and TRBJ2-7, with TRBD1 as a possible D gene (6 bases). V lost 5 bases and J 5 bases, leaving 10 bases between the germline ends. The CDR3 consists of 11 residues. Germline CDR1 SQVTM, CDR2 ANQGSEA. This CDR3 is CSVPRGHEQYF. CDR3 nucleotide sequence: TGCAGCGTTCCCAGGGGTCACGAGCAGTACTTC.

This chain links TRBV7-6 with TRBJ2-2; no clear D gene. The germline V gene encodes CDR1 SGHVS and CDR2 FNYEAQ. This CDR3 is 17 amino acids long. V lost 2 bases and J lost 3, with 16 bases in between. CDR3 DNA sequence: TGTGCCAGCAGCTTAAAATCGGTTATCGAGGACACCGGGGAGCTGTTTTTT. Translated: CASSLKSVIEDTGELFF.

The V call is TRBV4-1, the J call TRBJ2-1; no clear D gene. Germline V lookup: CDR1 MGHRA, CDR2 YSYEKL. The CDR3 is 13 amino acids. The ends were cut back, 0 bases at V and 9 bases at J, with 9 bases in the middle. This CDR3 reads CASSQDQRGEQFF. The CDR3 nucleotides read TGCGCCAGCAGCCAAGATCAACGAGGTGAGCAGTTCTTC.

The CDR3 DNA reads as TGTGCCAGCTCATCTGTACCGGGACAGGGTGTCGATAATGGGTACGAGCAGTACTTC. Protein product: CASSSVPGQGVDNGYEQYF. This chain joins TRBV18 and TRBJ2-7; 9 bases are shared with TRBD1. Losses at the gene ends were 5 bases for V and 4 bases for J; bases not matched to a gene: 21. This CDR3 is built from 19 residues. Germline values: CDR1 KGHSH, CDR2 LQKENI. The full variable domain, with the rest looked up from reference TRBV18 and TRBJ2-7, is NAGVMQNPRHLVRRRGQEARLRCSPMKGHSHVYWYRQLPEEGLKFMVYLQKENIIDESGMPKERFSAEFPKEGPSILRIQQVVRGDSAAYFCASSSVPGQGVDNGYEQYFGPGTRLTVT.

The chain couples TRBV5-5 to TRBJ2-1; 7 bases are shared with TRBD2. Per the germline V gene, CDR1 is SGHKS and CDR2 is YYEKEE (reference sequence). V gave up 4 bases and J gave up 7 bases; unmatched junction bases: 8. The CDR3 has 14 residues. CDR3 in amino acids: CASSPVGGRNEQFF. The CDR3 DNA follows: TGTGCCAGCAGCCCCGTGGGCGGGAGAAATGAGCAGTTCTTC.

This chain links TRBV19 with TRBJ1-3; D is ambiguous. The CDR3 has 14 residues. The V and J ends lost 3 bases and 1 base respectively, with 7 bases between them. Per the germline V gene, CDR1 is LNHDA and CDR2 is SQIVND (reference sequence). CDR3 in DNA: TGTGCCAGTAGTATCTATCCTTCTGGAAACACCATATATTTT. Translating it yields CASSIYPSGNTIYF. Supplemented by reference TRBV19 and TRBJ1-3, the full variable domain reads DGGITQSPKYLFRKEGQNVTLSCEQNLNHDAMYWYRQDPGQGLRLIYYSQIVNDFQKGDIAEGYSVSREKKESFPLTVTSAQKNPTAFYLCASSIYPSGNTIYFGEGSWLTVV.

This clone was detected only once. The chain carries TRBV6-5 and TRBJ1-1; TRBD1 matches 9 bases. Germline CDR1 is MNHEY and CDR2 is SVGAGI. The CDR3 consists of 14 residues. J was trimmed by 6 bases and V by 5 bases; bases with no gene match: 7. CDR3 bases: TGTGCCAGCAGTACTGGACAGGGGATCGCTGAAGCTTTCTTT. Translating gives CASSTGQGIAEAFF.

This clone was recorded a few times. The chain carries TRBV27 and TRBJ1-1; 8 nucleotides match TRBD1. J was trimmed by 4 bases and V by 6 bases; bases with no gene match: 10. Germline V gene data show CDR1 as MNHEY and CDR2 as SMNVEV (reference sequence). The CDR3 has 15 residues. CDR3 coding DNA: TGTGCCAGCAGAGTAGGACAGGGAGGTTTCACTGAAGCTTTCTTT. This sequence encodes CASRVGQGGFTEAFF.

The rearrangement links TRBV24-1 to TRBJ1-2, with 8 positions matching TRBD1. This CDR3 is 15 amino acids long. From germline, CDR1 is KGHDR and CDR2 SFDVKD. V lost 3 bases to trimming and J lost 5 bases; unmatched junction nucleotides: 7. CDR3 residues: CATSDPGQDRYGYTF. In DNA form, the CDR3 reads TGTGCCACCAGTGATCCGGGACAGGATCGTTATGGCTACACCTTC.

This chain uses TRBV5-1 with TRBJ1-2, with D tentatively TRBD1 (5 bases). CDR1 and CDR2 from the germline V gene are SGHRS and YFSETQ. This CDR3 comprises 16 residues. The V gene lost 0 bases and the J gene lost 4 bases, with 16 bases spanning the gap. CDR3 sequence: CASSLGGRVGGYGYTF. The CDR3 nucleotides read TGCGCCAGCAGCTTGGGAGGCAGGGTAGGCGGCTATGGCTACACCTTC.

The CDR3 DNA reads as TGTGCCAGCAACCGACGGGGAAAGAACACTGAAGCTTTCTTT. Encoded protein: CASNRRGKNTEAFF. V and J are TRBV7-9 and TRBJ1-1; no clear D. The CDR3 is made up of 14 amino acids. Trimming removed 7 bases from V and 1 base from J, with 13 bases in between. Germline CDR1 SEHNR, CDR2 FQNEAQ (reference sequence).

The gene calls are TRBV19 and TRBJ2-3, with 7 positions matching TRBD2. V was pared by 3 bases and J by 4 bases, with 4 bases of the junction left unmatched. The CDR3 consists of 14 residues. CDR1 is LNHDA and CDR2 is SQIVND in the germline V gene (reference sequence). The CDR3 here is CASSIGGGSDTQYF. The CDR3 coding sequence is TGTGCCAGTAGTATTGGGGGGGGTTCAGATACGCAGTATTTT.

The chain uses TRBV19 and TRBJ1-2; a weak D match, TRBD1 (5 bases). The CDR3 is made up of 14 amino acids. Germline V lookup: CDR1 LNHDA, CDR2 SQIVND (reference sequence). V lost 5 bases to trimming and J lost 5 bases, with 15 bases between them. The CDR3 is CASSPGRGKYGYTF. In nucleotides, the CDR3 is TGTGCCAGTAGTCCCGGGAGGGGAAAGTATGGCTACACCTTC.

The chain couples TRBV6-5 to TRBJ1-2; 10 nucleotides match TRBD1. From germline, CDR1 is MNHEY and CDR2 SVGAGI. V lost 4 bases to trimming and J lost 7 bases; unmatched junction nucleotides: 6. CDR3 length: 14 amino acids. The CDR3 loop is CASSLGTGVVGYTF. The DNA for the CDR3 is TGTGCCAGCAGTTTAGGGACAGGGGTGGTTGGCTACACCTTC.

The chain has TRBV27 and TRBJ1-1; TRBD1 might be the D (6 bases). Trimming cost V 6 bases and J 1 base, with 12 bases left between them. The germline gives CDR1 MNHEY, CDR2 SMNVEV (reference sequence). The CDR3 totals 14 residues. CDR3 nucleotide sequence: TGTGCCAGCAGATTCTCGGACAGGAACACTGAAGCTTTCTTT. It encodes CASRFSDRNTEAFF.

This clone was counted once. CDR3 region: CASSYPGQVSSYNSPLHF. CDR3 DNA sequence: TGTGCCAGCAGTTACCCCGGACAGGTTAGCTCCTATAATTCACCCCTCCACTTT. The chain links TRBV6-7 to TRBJ1-6; 7 nucleotides match TRBD1. TRBV6-7 counts as an open reading frame of uncertain function. The CDR3 is 18 amino acids. The trim removed 2 bases at V and 0 bases at J, leaving 7 bases unmatched.

The chain carries TRBV6-6 and TRBJ1-4; 8 bases are shared with TRBD1. V shed 6 bases and J 5 bases; nucleotides not matched to a gene: 8. Germline CDR1 MNHNY, CDR2 SVGAGI (reference sequence). This CDR3 has 15 residues. The CDR3 DNA is TGTGCCAGCAGCCAGGGGGCCCGGGGCAATGAAAAACTGTTTTTT. Translated, it gives CASSQGARGNEKLFF.

The CDR3 nucleotides are TGCGCCAGCAGCTTGGCGGGGGACGCCACCATATATTTT. As protein: CASSLAGDATIYF. The rearrangement joins TRBV5-1 to TRBJ1-3, with D possibly TRBD1 on 5 matching bases. This CDR3 spans 13 amino acids. With 0 bases removed from V and 9 bases from J, the gap between germline ends came to 10 bases. Looked up from germline, CDR1 is SGHRS and CDR2 is YFSETQ.

The V call is TRBV18, the J call TRBJ2-3, with 11 bases identical to TRBD2. CDR3 length: 16 residues. J gave up 4 bases and V 0 bases, and 3 bases lay outside the gene matches. Germline V gene lookup returns CDR1 KGHSH and CDR2 LQKENI. CDR3 DNA: TGTGCCAGCTCACCACCTAGCGGGGGGGCATCAGATACGCAGTATTTT. This sequence encodes CASSPPSGGASDTQYF.

The rearrangement links TRBV9 to TRBJ2-3, with TRBD2 matching 8 bases. The V and J ends lost 4 bases and 2 bases, in that order; junction bases with no gene match: 6. Germline CDR1 reads SGDLS; CDR2 reads YYNGEE. The CDR3 loop spans 15 amino acids. Here the CDR3 reads CASSPRGDYTDTQYF. In nucleotides, the CDR3 is TGTGCCAGCAGCCCGCGGGGGGACTACACAGATACGCAGTATTTT.

The chain links TRBV6-2 or TRBV6-3 to TRBJ2-7; the match to TRBD2 covers 8 bases. V dropped 5 bases and J dropped 1; count of bases not matched to a gene: 4. In germline, CDR1 is MNHEY, CDR2 SVGEGT. The CDR3 runs to 14 residues. The CDR3 bases are TGTGCCAGCAGTACACTAGCGGTTTCCTACGAGCAGTACTTC. Residues: CASSTLAVSYEQYF.

This rearrangement joins TRBV5-6 to TRBJ1-5, with 7 bases aligning to TRBD1. Germline assignment: CDR1 SGHDT and CDR2 YYEEEE. J was trimmed by 0 bases and V by 4 bases; bases with no gene match: 4. The CDR3 sequence is 15 residues long. The CDR3 region has the DNA TGTGCCAGCAGCCAGACAGGGTATAGCAATCAGCCCCAGCATTTT. This codes for CASSQTGYSNQPQHF.

This chain joins TRBV3-1 (or the pseudogene TRBV3-2) and TRBJ1-1; possibly TRBD1 for D (5 bases). This CDR3 spans 15 amino acids. The germline CDR1 and CDR2 sequences are LGHDT and YNNKEL (reference sequence). Trimming cost V 4 bases and J 5 bases, with 17 bases left between them. The CDR3 sequence: CASSREEGQGTEAFF. As DNA, the CDR3 is TGTGCCAGCAGCCGTGAGGAGGGGCAAGGAACTGAAGCTTTCTTT.

This chain links TRBV5-1 with TRBJ2-1; TRBD2 might be the D (5 bases). V dropped 4 bases and J dropped 7 bases, with 18 bases sitting between them. The CDR3 has 15 residues. The germline CDR1 and CDR2 sequences are SGHRS and YFSETQ. The chain's CDR3 is CASSTLRGRNNEQFF. The CDR3 DNA sequence: TGCGCCAGCAGCACTCTCCGGGGAAGAAATAATGAGCAGTTCTTC.

The V gene is TRBV18, the J gene TRBJ2-3; no clear D gene. Germline CDR1 and CDR2: KGHSH and LQKENI. CDR3 length: 14 residues. V gave up 2 bases and J gave up 3 bases, with 9 bases separating them. The CDR3 nucleotides read TGTGCCAGCTCACCATTGGAGATTACAGATACGCAGTATTTT. Translating gives CASSPLEITDTQYF. The whole variable domain, filled in from reference TRBV18 and TRBJ2-3, reads NAGVMQNPRHLVRRRGQEARLRCSPMKGHSHVYWYRQLPEEGLKFMVYLQKENIIDESGMPKERFSAEFPKEGPSILRIQQVVRGDSAAYFCASSPLEITDTQYFGPGTRLTVL.

This clone was seen a single time. V is TRBV19 and J is TRBJ1-6; 9 bases match TRBD1. V shed 5 bases and J 7 bases; nucleotides not matched to a gene: 12. CDR1 is LNHDA and CDR2 is SQIVND in the germline V gene (reference sequence). The CDR3 is 17 residues long. In DNA form, the CDR3 reads TGTGCCAGTAGTTATACTGGCCCGGGACAGGGAAATTCACCCCTCCACTTT. Its protein product is CASSYTGPGQGNSPLHF.

The V gene is TRBV6-2 or TRBV6-3, the J gene TRBJ1-2, with TRBD1 matching 7 bases. V was clipped by 5 bases and J by 5 bases; unmatched bases: 8. The CDR3 contains 14 residues. Germline V gives CDR1 MNHEY, CDR2 SVGEGT. CDR3: CASSLWDSMYGYTF. The DNA for the CDR3 is TGTGCCAGCAGTCTCTGGGACAGTATGTATGGCTACACCTTC.

The gene calls are TRBV5-1 and TRBJ1-2; D is possibly TRBD1 (5 bases). Germline CDR1 and CDR2: SGHRS and YFSETQ. The CDR3 loop spans 13 amino acids. The V gene lost 3 bases and the J gene lost 4 bases, with 10 bases spanning the gap. The CDR3 is CASSSVQGYGYTF. The CDR3 nucleotides are TGCGCCAGCAGCTCGGTTCAGGGCTATGGCTACACCTTC.

V gene TRBV5-1 combines with J gene TRBJ2-3; D is unclear. This CDR3 contains 15 residues. Germline V CDR1 and CDR2: SGHRS, YFSETQ. V lost 2 bases, J lost 0 bases, and 10 bases lay in between. The CDR3: CASSFARDSTDTQYF. Here the CDR3 DNA reads TGCGCCAGCAGCTTTGCTAGAGATAGCACAGATACGCAGTATTTT. Complete variable domain (other parts from reference TRBV5-1 and TRBJ2-3): KAGVTQTPRYLIKTRGQQVTLSCSPISGHRSVSWYQQTPGQGLQFLFEYFSETQRNKGNFPGRFSGRQFSNSRSEMNVSTLELGDSALYLCASSFARDSTDTQYFGPGTRLTVL.